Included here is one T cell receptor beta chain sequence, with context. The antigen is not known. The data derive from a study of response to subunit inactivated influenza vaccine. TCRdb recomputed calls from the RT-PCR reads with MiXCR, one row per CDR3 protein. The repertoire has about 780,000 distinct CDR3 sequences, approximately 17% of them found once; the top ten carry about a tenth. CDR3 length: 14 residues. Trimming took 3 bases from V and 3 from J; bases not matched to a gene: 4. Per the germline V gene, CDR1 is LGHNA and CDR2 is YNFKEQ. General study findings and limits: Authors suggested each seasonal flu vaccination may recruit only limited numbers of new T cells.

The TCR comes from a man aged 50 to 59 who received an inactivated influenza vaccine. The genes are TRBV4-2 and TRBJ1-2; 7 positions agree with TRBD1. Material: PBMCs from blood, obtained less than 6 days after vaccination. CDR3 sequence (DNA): TGTGCCAGCAGCCAGGGGGACAGCTACTATGGCTACACCTTC. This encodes CASSQGDSYYGYTF.